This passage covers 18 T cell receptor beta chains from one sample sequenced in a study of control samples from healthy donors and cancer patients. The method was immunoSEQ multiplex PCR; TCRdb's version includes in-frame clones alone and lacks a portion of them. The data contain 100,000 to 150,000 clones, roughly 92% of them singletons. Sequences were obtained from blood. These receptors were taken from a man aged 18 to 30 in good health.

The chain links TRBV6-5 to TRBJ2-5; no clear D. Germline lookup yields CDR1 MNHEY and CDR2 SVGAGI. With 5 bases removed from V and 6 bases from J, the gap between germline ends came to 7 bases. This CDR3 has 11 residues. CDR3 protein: CASSNRQTQYF. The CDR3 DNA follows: TGTGCCAGCAGTAATAGGCAGACCCAGTACTTC.

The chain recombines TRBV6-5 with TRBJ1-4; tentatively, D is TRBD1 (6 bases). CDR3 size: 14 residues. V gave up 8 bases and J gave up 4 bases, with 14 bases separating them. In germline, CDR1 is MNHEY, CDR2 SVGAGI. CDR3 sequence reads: CASVRTAFNEKLFF. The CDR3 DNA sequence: TGTGCCAGCGTCAGGACAGCTTTTAATGAAAAACTGTTTTTT.

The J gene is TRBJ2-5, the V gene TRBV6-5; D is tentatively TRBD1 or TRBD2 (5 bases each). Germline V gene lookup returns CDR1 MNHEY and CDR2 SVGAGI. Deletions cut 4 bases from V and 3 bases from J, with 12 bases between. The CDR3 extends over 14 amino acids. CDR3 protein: CASSSGTREETQYF. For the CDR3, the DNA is TGTGCCAGCAGTTCCGGGACCCGCGAAGAGACCCAGTACTTC.

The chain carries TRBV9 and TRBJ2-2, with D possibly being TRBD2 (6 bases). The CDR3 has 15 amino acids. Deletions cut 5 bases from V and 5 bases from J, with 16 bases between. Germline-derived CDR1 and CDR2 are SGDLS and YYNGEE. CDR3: CASSFTEGSTGELFF. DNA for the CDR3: TGTGCCAGCAGTTTCACGGAGGGGAGTACCGGGGAGCTGTTTTTT.

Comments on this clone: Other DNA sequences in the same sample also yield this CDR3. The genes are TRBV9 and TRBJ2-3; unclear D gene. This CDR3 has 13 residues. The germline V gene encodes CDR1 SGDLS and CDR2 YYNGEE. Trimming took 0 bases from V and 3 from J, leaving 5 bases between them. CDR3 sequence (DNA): TGTGCCAGCAGCGTAGTTGGTACAGATACGCAGTATTTT. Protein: CASSVVGTDTQYF.

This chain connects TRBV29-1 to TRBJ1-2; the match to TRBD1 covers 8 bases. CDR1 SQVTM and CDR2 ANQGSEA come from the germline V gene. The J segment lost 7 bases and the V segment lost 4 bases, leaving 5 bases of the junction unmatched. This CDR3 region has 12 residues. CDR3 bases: TGCAGCGTTGTGGACAGGGATGGTGGCTACACCTTC. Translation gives CSVVDRDGGYTF.

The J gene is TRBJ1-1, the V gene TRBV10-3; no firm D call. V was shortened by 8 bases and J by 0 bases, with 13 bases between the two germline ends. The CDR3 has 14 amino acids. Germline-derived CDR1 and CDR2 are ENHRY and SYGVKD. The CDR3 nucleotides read TGTGCCATCGCGAAAGAAGGAGTGAACACTGAAGCTTTCTTT. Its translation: CAIAKEGVNTEAFF.

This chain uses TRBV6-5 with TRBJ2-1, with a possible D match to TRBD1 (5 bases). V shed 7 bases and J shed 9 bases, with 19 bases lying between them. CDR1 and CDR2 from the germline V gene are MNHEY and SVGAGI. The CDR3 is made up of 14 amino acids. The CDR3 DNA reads TGTGCCAGCAATCCCGAGGACAATTTTCCTGAGCAGTTCTTC. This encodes CASNPEDNFPEQFF.

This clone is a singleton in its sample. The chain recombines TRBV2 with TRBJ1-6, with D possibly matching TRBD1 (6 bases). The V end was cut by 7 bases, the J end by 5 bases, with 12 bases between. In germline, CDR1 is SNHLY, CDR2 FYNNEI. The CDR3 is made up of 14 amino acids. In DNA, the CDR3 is TGTGCCAGCAACCGGGCAGGGGATAATTCACCCCTCCACTTT. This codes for CASNRAGDNSPLHF.

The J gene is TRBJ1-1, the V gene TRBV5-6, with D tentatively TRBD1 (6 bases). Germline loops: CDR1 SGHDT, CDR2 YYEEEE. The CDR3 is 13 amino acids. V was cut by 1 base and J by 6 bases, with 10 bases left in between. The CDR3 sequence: CASSLMGGPEAFF. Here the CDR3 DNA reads TGTGCCAGCAGCTTGATGGGGGGGCCTGAAGCTTTCTTT.

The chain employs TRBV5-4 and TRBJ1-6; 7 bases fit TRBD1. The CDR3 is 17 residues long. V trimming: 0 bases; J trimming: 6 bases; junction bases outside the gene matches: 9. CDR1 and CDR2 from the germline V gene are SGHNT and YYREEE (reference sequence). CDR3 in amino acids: CASSLGINRGSNSPLHF. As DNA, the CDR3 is TGTGCCAGCAGCTTGGGTATCAACAGGGGTTCTAATTCACCCCTCCACTTT.

CDR3 sequence (DNA): TGTGCCAGCAGCTATGGTTCAGATACGCAGTATTTT. It is translated as CASSYGSDTQYF. V is TRBV5-6 and J is TRBJ2-3; D ambiguous. Trimming shortened V by 3 bases and J by 4 bases, and 6 bases separated the two germline ends. Germline V CDR1 and CDR2: SGHDT, YYEEEE. This CDR3 is 12 amino acids long.

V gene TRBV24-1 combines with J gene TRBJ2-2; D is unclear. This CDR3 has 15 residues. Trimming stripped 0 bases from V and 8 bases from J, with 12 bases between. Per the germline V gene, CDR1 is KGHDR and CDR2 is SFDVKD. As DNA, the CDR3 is TGTGCCACCAGTGATTTGAGGTCAACCCGGGGGGAGCTGTTTTTT. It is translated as CATSDLRSTRGELFF.

CDR3 loop: CAISESGGGYGYTF. DNA for the CDR3: TGTGCCATCAGTGAGTCTGGGGGTGGGTATGGCTACACCTTC. V and J are TRBV10-3 and TRBJ1-2; a possible D gene is TRBD1 (5 bases). The V and J ends lost 0 bases and 5 bases respectively, with 10 bases between them. The CDR3 runs 14 residues. Germline CDR1 ENHRY, CDR2 SYGVKD.

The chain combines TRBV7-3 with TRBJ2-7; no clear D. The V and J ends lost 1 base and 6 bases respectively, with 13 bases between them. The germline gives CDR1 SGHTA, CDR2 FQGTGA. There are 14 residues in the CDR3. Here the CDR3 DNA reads TGTGCCAGCAGCTTAAGAGGTTTTAACTCCGAGCAGTACTTC. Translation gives CASSLRGFNSEQYF.

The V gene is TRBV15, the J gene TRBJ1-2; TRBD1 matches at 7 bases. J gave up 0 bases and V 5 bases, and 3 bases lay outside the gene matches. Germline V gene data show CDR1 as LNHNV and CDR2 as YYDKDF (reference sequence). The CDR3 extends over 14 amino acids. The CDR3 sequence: CATSPGQTNYGYTF. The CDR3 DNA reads TGTGCCACCAGCCCGGGACAGACTAACTATGGCTACACCTTC.

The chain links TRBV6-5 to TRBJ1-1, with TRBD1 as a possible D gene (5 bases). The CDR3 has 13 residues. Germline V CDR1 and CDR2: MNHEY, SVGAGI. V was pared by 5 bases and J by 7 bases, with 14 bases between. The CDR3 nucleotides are TGTGCCAGCAGTCGACAGTCCTGGAGTGAAGCTTTCTTT. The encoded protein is CASSRQSWSEAFF.

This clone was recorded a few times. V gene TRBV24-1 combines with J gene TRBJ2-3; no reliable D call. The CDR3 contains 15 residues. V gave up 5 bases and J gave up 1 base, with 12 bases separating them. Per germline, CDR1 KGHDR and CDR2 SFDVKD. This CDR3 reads CATSAPDSGTDTQYF. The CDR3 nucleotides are TGTGCCACCAGTGCCCCGGATTCTGGCACAGATACGCAGTATTTT.